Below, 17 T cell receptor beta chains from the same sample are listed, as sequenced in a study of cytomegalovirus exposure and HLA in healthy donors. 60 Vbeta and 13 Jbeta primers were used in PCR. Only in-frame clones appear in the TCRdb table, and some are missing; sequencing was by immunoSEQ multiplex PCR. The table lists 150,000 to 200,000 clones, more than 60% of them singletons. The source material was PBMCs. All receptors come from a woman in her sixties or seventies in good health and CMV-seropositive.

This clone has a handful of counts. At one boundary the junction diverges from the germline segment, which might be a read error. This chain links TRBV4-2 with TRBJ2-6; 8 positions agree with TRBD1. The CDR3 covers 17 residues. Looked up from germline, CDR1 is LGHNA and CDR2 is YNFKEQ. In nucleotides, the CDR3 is TGTGCCAGCAGCCAAGGCAGGGGGCTGGCTGGGGCCAACGGCCTGACTTTC. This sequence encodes CASSQGRGLAGANGLTF.

The CDR3 region has the DNA TGTGCCAGTGAAAGACAGGGGGCGCAGGTAGATACGCAGTATTTT. Translated, it gives CASERQGAQVDTQYF. The chain links TRBV2 to TRBJ2-3; 10 nucleotides line up with TRBD1. Trimming took 9 bases from V and 5 from J; bases not matched to a gene: 11. From germline, CDR1 is SNHLY and CDR2 FYNNEI. This CDR3 is 15 amino acids long.

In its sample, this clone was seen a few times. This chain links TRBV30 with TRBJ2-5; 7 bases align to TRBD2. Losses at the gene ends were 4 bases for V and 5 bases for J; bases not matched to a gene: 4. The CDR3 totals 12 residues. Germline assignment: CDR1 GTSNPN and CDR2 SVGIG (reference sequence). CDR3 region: CAWNPGGETQYF. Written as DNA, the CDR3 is TGTGCCTGGAACCCGGGAGGCGAGACCCAGTACTTC.

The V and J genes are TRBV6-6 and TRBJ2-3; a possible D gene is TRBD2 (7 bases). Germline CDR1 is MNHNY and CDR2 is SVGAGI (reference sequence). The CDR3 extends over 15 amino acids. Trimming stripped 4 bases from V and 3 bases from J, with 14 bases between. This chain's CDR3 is CASSSQGRETDTQYF. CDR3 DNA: TGTGCCAGCAGTTCCCAGGGGCGGGAGACAGATACGCAGTATTTT.

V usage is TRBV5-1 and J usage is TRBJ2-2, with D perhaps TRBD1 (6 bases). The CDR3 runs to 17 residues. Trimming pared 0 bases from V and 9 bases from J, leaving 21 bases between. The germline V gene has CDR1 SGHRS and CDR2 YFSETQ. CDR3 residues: CASSLASGQFPQRELFF. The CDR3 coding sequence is TGCGCCAGCAGCTTGGCCTCCGGACAGTTCCCACAACGGGAGCTGTTTTTT. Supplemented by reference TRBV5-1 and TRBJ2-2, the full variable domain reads KAGVTQTPRYLIKTRGQQVTLSCSPISGHRSVSWYQQTPGQGLQFLFEYFSETQRNKGNFPGRFSGRQFSNSRSEMNVSTLELGDSALYLCASSLASGQFPQRELFFGEGSRLTVL.

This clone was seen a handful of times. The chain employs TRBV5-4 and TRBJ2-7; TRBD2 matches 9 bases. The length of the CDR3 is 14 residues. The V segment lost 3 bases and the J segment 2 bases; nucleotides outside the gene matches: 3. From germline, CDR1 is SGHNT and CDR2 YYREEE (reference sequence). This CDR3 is CASSSRGGAYEQYF. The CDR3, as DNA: TGTGCCAGCAGCTCGCGGGGGGGGGCCTACGAGCAGTACTTC.

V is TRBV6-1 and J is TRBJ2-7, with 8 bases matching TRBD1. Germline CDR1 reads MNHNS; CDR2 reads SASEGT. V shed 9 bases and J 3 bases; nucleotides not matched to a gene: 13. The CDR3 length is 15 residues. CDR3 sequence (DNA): TGTGCCAGTAGCAGAACCGGGACAGGAGGCTACGAGCAGTACTTC. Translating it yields CASSRTGTGGYEQYF.

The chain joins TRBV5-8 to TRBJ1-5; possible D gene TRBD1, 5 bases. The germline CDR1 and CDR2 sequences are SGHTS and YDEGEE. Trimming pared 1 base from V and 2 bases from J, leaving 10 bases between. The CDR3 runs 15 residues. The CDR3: CASSLSGVGNQPQHF. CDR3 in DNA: TGTGCCAGCAGCTTGTCGGGGGTGGGCAATCAGCCCCAGCATTTT.

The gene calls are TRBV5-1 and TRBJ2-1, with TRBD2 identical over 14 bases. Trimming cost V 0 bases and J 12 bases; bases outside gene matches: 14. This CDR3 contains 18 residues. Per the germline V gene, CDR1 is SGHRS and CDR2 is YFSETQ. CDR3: CASSLDPPGLAGAGGQFF. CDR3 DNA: TGCGCCAGCAGCTTGGATCCACCGGGACTAGCGGGGGCAGGTGGGCAGTTCTTC.

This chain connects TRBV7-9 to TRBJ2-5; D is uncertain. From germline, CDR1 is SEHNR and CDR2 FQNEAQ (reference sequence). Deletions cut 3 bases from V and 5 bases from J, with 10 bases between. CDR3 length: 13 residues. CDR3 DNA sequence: TGTGCCAGCAGCTTTCAAGGCAGGGAGACCCAGTACTTC. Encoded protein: CASSFQGRETQYF.

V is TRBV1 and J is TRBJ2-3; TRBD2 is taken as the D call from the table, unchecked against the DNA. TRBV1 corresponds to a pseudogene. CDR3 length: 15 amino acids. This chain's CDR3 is CTSSWTRGLTDTQYF. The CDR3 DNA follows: TGCACCAGCAGCTGGACGCGGGGGCTCACAGATACGCAGTATTTT.

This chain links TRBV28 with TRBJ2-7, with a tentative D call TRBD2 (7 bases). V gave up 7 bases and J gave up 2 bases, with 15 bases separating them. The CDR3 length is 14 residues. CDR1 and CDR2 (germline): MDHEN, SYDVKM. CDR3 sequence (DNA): TGTGCCAGCATAAGGGGGGGATTCCCCTACGAGCAGTACTTC. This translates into CASIRGGFPYEQYF. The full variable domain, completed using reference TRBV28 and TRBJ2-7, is DVKVTQSSRYLVKRTGEKVFLECVQDMDHENMFWYRQDPGLGLRLIYFSYDVKMKEKGDIPEGYSVSREKKERFSLILESASTNQTSMYLCASIRGGFPYEQYFGPGTRLTVT.

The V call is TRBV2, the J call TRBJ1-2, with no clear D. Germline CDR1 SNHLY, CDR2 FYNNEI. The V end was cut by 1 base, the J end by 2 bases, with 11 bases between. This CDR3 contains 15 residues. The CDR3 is CASSEGAALNYGYTF. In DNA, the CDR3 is TGTGCCAGCAGTGAAGGGGCAGCCCTAAACTATGGCTACACCTTC.

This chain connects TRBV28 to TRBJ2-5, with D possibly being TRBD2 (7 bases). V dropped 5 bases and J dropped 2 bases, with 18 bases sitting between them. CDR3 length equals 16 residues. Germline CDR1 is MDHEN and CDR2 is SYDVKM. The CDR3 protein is CASSPLGGGRQETQYF. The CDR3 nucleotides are TGTGCCAGCAGTCCCTTGGGGGGGGGCCGACAAGAGACCCAGTACTTC.

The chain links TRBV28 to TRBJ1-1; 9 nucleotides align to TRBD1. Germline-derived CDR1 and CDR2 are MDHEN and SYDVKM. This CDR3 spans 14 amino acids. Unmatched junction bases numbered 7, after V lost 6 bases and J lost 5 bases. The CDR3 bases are TGTGCCAGCAGCACACAGGGGGCGTCGACTGAAGCTTTCTTT. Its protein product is CASSTQGASTEAFF. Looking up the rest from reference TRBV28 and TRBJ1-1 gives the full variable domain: DVKVTQSSRYLVKRTGEKVFLECVQDMDHENMFWYRQDPGLGLRLIYFSYDVKMKEKGDIPEGYSVSREKKERFSLILESASTNQTSMYLCASSTQGASTEAFFGQGTRLTVV.

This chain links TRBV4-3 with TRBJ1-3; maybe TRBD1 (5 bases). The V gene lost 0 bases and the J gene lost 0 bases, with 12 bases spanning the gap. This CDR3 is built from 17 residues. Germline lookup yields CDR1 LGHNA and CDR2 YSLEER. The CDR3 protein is CASSQDLGLDSGNTIYF. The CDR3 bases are TGCGCCAGCAGCCAAGATTTGGGACTGGACTCTGGAAACACCATATATTTT.

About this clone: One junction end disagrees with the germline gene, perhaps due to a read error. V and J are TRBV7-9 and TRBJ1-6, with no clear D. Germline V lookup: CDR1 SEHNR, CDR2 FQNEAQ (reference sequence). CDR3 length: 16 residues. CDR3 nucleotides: TGTTCCAGCAGCTTACAAACGGGGAGAAATAATTCACCCCTCCACTTT. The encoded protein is CSSSLQTGRNNSPLHF.